The clone carrying this T cell receptor beta chain was detected only a few times. The second PCR ran about 7 to 12 cycles with a sample-barcoded 5' primer and J-beta primers. TCRdb passed the 5' RACE reads through MiXCR, listing each CDR3 protein once. This table has about 970,000 distinct CDR3 sequences, roughly 51% appearing once. This CDR3 is 15 amino acids long. Germline values: CDR1 SGHTA, CDR2 FQGNSA. V trimming: 6 bases; J trimming: 5 bases; junction bases outside the gene matches: 11. This specimen comes from a study of blood T cells in healthy people across ages. Sequencing used blood. This receptor was taken from a woman aged 55-69 years in good health. The chain couples TRBV7-2 to TRBJ2-5; TRBD2 agrees at 8 bases. For the CDR3, the DNA is TGTGCCAGCAGTTCCGTGGGACTAGGAGGGGAGACCCAGTACTTC. This codes for CASSSVGLGGETQYF.